This TCR beta chain was identified in a study of blood T cell repertoires in COVID-19. Study context: Sites in the United States, Italy and Spain provided acute and convalescent COVID-19 samples.

The CDR3 sequence is 14 residues long. Germline loops: CDR1 KGHSH, CDR2 LQKENI. Between the trimmed V and J ends, which lost 6 bases and 0 bases, there was a span of 10 bases. The data were produced by immunoSEQ multiplex PCR, yet TCRdb's version contains in-frame clones alone and is incomplete. The profile shows tens of thousands of clones, around 94% of them singletons. The chain has TRBV18 and TRBJ2-3; D remains ambiguous. This TCR derives from a man between 50 and 59 years old with COVID-19, enrolled during active disease. The sequenced material came from peripheral blood. The CDR3 spells CASSSVPSTDTQYF. In nucleotides, the CDR3 is TGTGCCAGCTCGTCAGTTCCTAGCACAGATACGCAGTATTTT.